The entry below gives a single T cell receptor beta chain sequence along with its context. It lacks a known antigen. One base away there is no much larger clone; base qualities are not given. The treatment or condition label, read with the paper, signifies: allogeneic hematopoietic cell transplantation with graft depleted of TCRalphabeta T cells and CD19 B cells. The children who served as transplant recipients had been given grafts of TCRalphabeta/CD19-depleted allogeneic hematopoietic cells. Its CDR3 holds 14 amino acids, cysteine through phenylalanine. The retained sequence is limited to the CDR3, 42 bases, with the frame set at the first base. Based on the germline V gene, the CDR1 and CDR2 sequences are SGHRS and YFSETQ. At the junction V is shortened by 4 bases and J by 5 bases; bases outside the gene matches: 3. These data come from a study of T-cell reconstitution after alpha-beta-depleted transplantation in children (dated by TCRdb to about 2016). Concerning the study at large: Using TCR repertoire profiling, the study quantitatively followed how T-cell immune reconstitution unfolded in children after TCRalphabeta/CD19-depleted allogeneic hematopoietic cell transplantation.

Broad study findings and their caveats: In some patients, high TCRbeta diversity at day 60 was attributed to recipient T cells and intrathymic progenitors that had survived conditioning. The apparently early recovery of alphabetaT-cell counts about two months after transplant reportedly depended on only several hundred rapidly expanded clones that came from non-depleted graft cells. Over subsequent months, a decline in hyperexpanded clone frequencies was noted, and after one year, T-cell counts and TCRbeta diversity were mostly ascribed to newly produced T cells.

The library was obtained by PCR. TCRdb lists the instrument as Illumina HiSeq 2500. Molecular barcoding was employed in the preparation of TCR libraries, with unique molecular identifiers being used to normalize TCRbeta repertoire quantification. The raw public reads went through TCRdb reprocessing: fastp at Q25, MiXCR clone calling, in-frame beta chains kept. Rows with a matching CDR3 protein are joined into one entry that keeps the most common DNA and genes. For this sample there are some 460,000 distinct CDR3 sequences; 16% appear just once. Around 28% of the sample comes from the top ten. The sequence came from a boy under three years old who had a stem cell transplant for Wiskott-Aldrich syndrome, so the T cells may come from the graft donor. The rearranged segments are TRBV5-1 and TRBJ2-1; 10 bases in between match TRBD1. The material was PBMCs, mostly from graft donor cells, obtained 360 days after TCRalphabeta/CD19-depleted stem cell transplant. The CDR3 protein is CASSIGTGDNEQFF. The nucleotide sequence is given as TGCGCCAGCAGCATAGGGACAGGGGACAATGAGCAGTTCTTC.